This T cell receptor (beta chain) appears in the sequencing data of a study of cytomegalovirus exposure and HLA in healthy donors (dated by TCRdb to the late 2010s). Regarding the complete study: According to an earlier analysis of around 600 of the donors, some 180 million T cells yielded 120 million or so unique TCR beta sequences and 276 Gb of sequence data. The T cell repertoires of 550 to 850 subjects were profiled by immunosequencing and related to cytomegalovirus serostatus. In a later analysis, previously published TCR beta repertoires from several hundred donors were re-analyzed and high-resolution HLA genotyping was added so that TCR occurrence patterns could be studied. Rather than drawing on any new phenotypic data, the later analysis identified candidate immune exposures from TCR beta sequences and the way those sequences occurred across donors. To predict cytomegalovirus infection status, the study brought together high-throughput TCR immunosequencing, statistical association of individual TCRs with disease status, and machine learning. The study aimed to test whether cataloging public T cell receptors could reveal signatures of past pathogen exposure. A separate validation cohort of 100 to 150 different subjects was used in addition to the approximately 610-subject first cohort. Donor age, sex, ethnicity and CMV serostatus were collected together with the repertoire data. Among 300 to 500 genotyped donors of the cohort, an average of approximately 200,000 unique TCR beta nucleotide sequences was sequenced per donor, of which roughly 17% were non-productive. Every discovery cohort repertoire had been produced on one sequencing platform. Among the approximately 430 genotyped donors, 81% belonged to the genetic ancestry cluster associated with self-reported Caucasian donors. A later genetic analysis took genome-wide SNP genotypes for about three fifths of the 666 donors and used that subset as a discovery cohort. Class I and class II HLA loci were covered by the typing at four-digit resolution. About 280 gigabases of sequencing data and around 85 million unique TCR sequences made up an early release that covered over 550 HLA-typed donors. The number of typed donors differed by locus: about 629-630 for A, B, C, DRB1 and DQB1; 500 to 550 for DQA1; about 600 for DPA1; and around 490 for DPB1. To decide whether each TCR beta V gene segment behaved as functional or pseudogenic, an earlier analysis of several hundred of the donors relied on high-throughput TCR beta sequencing. A handful of DR-DQ haplotypes were handled as single units for association and clustering because linkage in the cohort was strong. Points the paper makes about the study in general: In vitro tests confirmed that a few of the cytomegalovirus-associated TCR beta chains recognize cytomegalovirus antigens. A later analysis found that TCR association rates varied across HLA loci, with DRB1 alleles showing the most associated TCRs and HLA-C alleles the fewest. A later genetic analysis associated a missense DCLRE1C variant with V-gene and J-gene trimming of TCR beta chains, and an independent cohort replicated the association. A cluster of highly shared sequence variants was judged likely to be a technical artifact of the sequencing pipeline. A further reported finding was that TCR beta sequences accurately predicted the HLA-A and HLA-B alleles for most subjects in the first cohort. According to a later analysis, parvovirus B19, influenza, CMV and Epstein-Barr virus appeared linked to several top co-occurrence clusters. While some public TCRs were present in many individuals, most TCR sequences turned up only very rarely across donors. Because HLA typing was missing for some donors at each locus, association tests included only the typed subset. In a later analysis, HLA-associated TCR beta chains showed more clonal expansion and lower generation probabilities than non-associated chains that were equally common. The cohort was sequenced for TCR beta chains only, and without alpha or paired-chain data the features that could be detected were limited. Roughly uniform sequencing depth across donors was assumed in presence/absence analyses, although this assumption may not hold. Linkage disequilibrium might explain the correlated functional status among segregating V segments, but an unknown experimental factor could not be ruled out. Specific HLA alleles were associated with 15,000 to 20,000 TCR beta sequences at a false discovery rate of 0.05 in a later analysis. The classifier was reported to diagnose cytomegalovirus status with high specificity and sensitivity in both the original cohort and the validation cohort. A total of about 180 TCR beta chains were listed by the study as associated with cytomegalovirus. CMV serostatus was the only immune exposure information available for the cohort. It was suggested by the authors that the approach could potentially be generalized to other disease states and immunological phenotypes. In a later genetic analysis, fewer N-insertions in productive TCRs were reported among donors in an Asian-associated ancestry cluster than the roughly 670-donor mean. A later analysis found that most CMV-associated TCR beta chains appeared HLA-restricted, with HLA associations seemingly driven largely by CMV exposure. In an earlier analysis of more than 450 of the donors, most TCR beta V segments were observed in productive rearrangements about 90% or about 30% of the time, broadly matching IMGT annotations. The earlier analysis of 587 of the donors excluded roughly 16 rarely observed V segments, including chromosome 9 orphons, because counts were too low. Because the 87-base-pair reads could not distinguish some IMGT-functional V segments, including TRBV6-2 and TRBV6-3, those segments were excluded. Strong co-occurrence of HLA alleles, especially DR and DQ, made assigning TCR associations to individual alleles difficult.

The CDR1 and CDR2 encoded by the germline V gene (reference sequence) are SGHNT and YYREEE. V loses 5 bases at its end and J loses 3 bases; junction bases beyond the gene matches: 8. Counted from cysteine to phenylalanine, this CDR3 has 16 amino acids. The DNA shown is the 48-base CDR3, in frame from base 1. A word on this clone: No antigen is known for it. No base qualities exist here, and no much larger clone lies one base off it.

The receptor library was made with the immunoSEQ multiplex PCR assay. A mixture of 60 forward primers for TCR Vbeta segments and 13 reverse primers for TCR Jbeta segments was used in the multiplex PCR. A multiplex PCR assay on genomic DNA amplified the CDR3 region of rearranged TCR beta genes. The amplified TCR beta libraries were sequenced on the Illumina HiSeq System as 87-base-pair reads. Per the original workflow: A later analysis counted approximately 84 million unique TCR beta chains across the 500 to 850 repertoires, and some 12 million of these chains were shared by at least two donors. To remove PCR and sequencing errors, raw reads were error-corrected and collapsed into unique sequences using a nearest-neighbor algorithm that merged closely related sequences. To assign V, D and J gene segments, CDR3 sequences were aligned to IMGT reference sequences. For a sequence to be retained, at least a six-nucleotide match to both a V gene segment and a J gene segment was required. Rearrangements were called productive when the CDR3 lacked stop codons and stayed in frame with V and J; all others were non-productive. CDR3 was defined by IMGT convention, running from the second conserved V-encoded cysteine to the conserved J-encoded phenylalanine. The earlier analysis of approximately 500 of the donors excluded sequences that lacked an unambiguous match to a single V gene segment. An earlier analysis of roughly 590 of the donors called V segments functional above 56.7% productive rearrangements and segregating when the between-donor standard deviation exceeded 5%. A statistical classification framework was built to diagnose cytomegalovirus status from the catalog of TCR beta chain sequences. In a later analysis, V and J genes were assigned by comparing TCR nucleotide sequences against IMGT/GENE-DB human TR gene sequences. The TCRdist pipeline was used in a later analysis to assign CDR3 sequences and most-parsimonious VDJ recombination scenarios. A later analysis defined each TCR beta chain by its CDR3 amino acid sequence plus V-gene family, and excluded reads lacking a unique V-gene family. In a later analysis, 450 to 600 highly shared, low-generation-probability nucleotide sequences were removed to address suspected cross-contamination and a sequencing artifact. In a later analysis, a clonal expansion index was calculated for each public chain from normalized within-repertoire ranks of inferred template counts. In a later analysis, generation probabilities were computed using a VDJ recombination model fitted to out-of-frame rearrangements, and the results were checked against IGoR. Hypergeometric tests were used in a later analysis to score TCR-TCR, TCR-HLA and TCR-CMV co-occurrence, with a repertoire-size bias correction applied to the TCR pairs. To estimate false discovery rates, a later analysis permuted the HLA or CMV assignments 20 times. In a later analysis, co-occurring TCRs were grouped using DBSCAN, and TCRdist sequence similarity was added for clustering within HLA-allele-positive subsets. Co-occurrence clustering excluded repertoires with fewer than 30,000 or more than 120,000 public chains, plus five with anomalous nucleotide sharing. What TCRdb holds here is the immuneACCESS table cut down to in-frame rearrangements. Part of the clones is not present; checked against another copy, under half of the missing clones reflect an unresolved V gene, and the others are unexplained. Clone size and V and J calls were adopted from that table, with D and trimming inferred from the DNA. The sample includes 150,000 to 200,000 clones, with roughly 79% observed a single time. The ten largest account for less than 8% of the sample.

The cohort consisted of 650 to 850 healthy bone marrow donors. Cohort members were all nominally healthy when sampled, although unrecorded immune exposures were likely present. The donor tested CMV seropositive, placing the donor among the 289 seropositive members of the cohort. Each donor provided a peripheral blood sample, and peripheral blood mononuclear cells were used for TCR beta sequencing. Genomic DNA extraction from the blood cell samples was performed with the Qiagen DNeasy Blood Extraction Kit. This sequence uses TRBV5-4 and TRBJ2-2, and 9 bases in between align with TRBD1. The sequencing input was PBMCs. The clonotype comes from a man aged 35 to 55 in good health and CMV-seropositive. Read as DNA, the sequence is TGTGCCAGCAGTATCGGAGGGACAGGGTACACCGGGGAGCTGTTTTTT. This sequence encodes CASSIGGTGYTGELFF.